Listed below are T cell receptor beta chains from one sample, sequenced in a study of T cell responses to AZD1222 COVID-19 vaccine. TCRdb keeps only in-frame clones here, not all; method: immunoSEQ multiplex PCR. The table records nearly 90,000 clones, roughly 86% of them present only once. The starting material was peripheral blood, obtained on day 0 of AZD1222 vaccination. Source of these receptors: an adult in good health. CDR3s include the opening cysteine and the closing phenylalanine or tryptophan. The order of the fields is clone size, D gene, J gene, V gene, CDR3 DNA, CDR3 protein. D genes are given only for firm matches. Size is stated for part of the rows, as once, few or many counts, or as a class when the clone is expanded.

>.|.|TRBJ1-2|TRBV6-1
TGTGCCAGCAGTGAAGTTTTGTGGAGGGACGGAGGCTACACCTTC
CASSEVLWRDGGYTF
>.|.|TRBJ2-7|TRBV9
TGTGCCAGCAGCGTGCGTGAGGGCTACGAGCAGTACTTC
CASSVREGYEQYF
>.|.|TRBJ2-1|TRBV9
TGTGCCAGCAGCGTAGCGGGGGTTCGACAGAGAAATTCCGACTCCTACAATGAGCAGTTCTTC
CASSVAGVRQRNSDSYNEQFF
>.|TRBD2|TRBJ2-7|TRBV10-2
TGCGCCAGCATGTCGGCGGGGGACTCCTACGAGCAGTACTTC
CASMSAGDSYEQYF
>once|TRBD1|TRBJ1-4|TRBV2
TGTGCCAGCGGGGACAGGGTCGAAAAACTGTTTTTT
CASGDRVEKLFF
>.|.|TRBJ2-1|TRBV7-3
TGTGCCAGCAGCTTTGGTCCGGGATCCTACAATGAGCAGTTCTTC
CASSFGPGSYNEQFF
>.|.|TRBJ2-7|TRBV5-8
TGTGCCAGCAGCTTGGCCTCGTTGGGACGGTACGAGCAGTACTTC
CASSLASLGRYEQYF
>.|.|TRBJ2-6|TRBV9
TGTGCCAGCAGACAGGAGACCAACTCTGGGGCCAACGTCCTGACTTTC
CASRQETNSGANVLTF
>.|TRBD1|TRBJ1-5|TRBV19
TGTGCCAGTAGTATGGGGACAGGTAATCAGCCCCAGCATTTT
CASSMGTGNQPQHF
>.|.|TRBJ1-2|TRBV28
TGTGCCAGCAGTTTACGGGATTACGGCTACACCTTC
CASSLRDYGYTF
>.|.|TRBJ2-4|TRBV9
TGTGCCAGCAGCGGCTACAGGGAAAACATTCAGTACTTC
CASSGYRENIQYF
>.|.|TRBJ2-5|TRBV28
TGTGCCAGCAGTTCCCCGGAGGGAGAGACCCAGTACTTC
CASSSPEGETQYF
>.|.|TRBJ1-5|TRBV5-8
TGTGCCAGCAGCTTGGATCCACTCATTGTGGGGGCCCAGCATTTT
CASSLDPLIVGAQHF
>.|.|TRBJ2-7|TRBV5-5
TGTGCCAGCAGCTTGGCCACAGGGAGCTCCTACGAGCAGTACTTC
CASSLATGSSYEQYF
>few|.|TRBJ1-1|TRBV30
TGTGCCTGGAGTGCCCCACCCGCGATCAACACTGAAGCTTTCTTT
CAWSAPPAINTEAFF
>.|.|TRBJ2-1|TRBV9
TGTGCCAGCAGCGCCAACTACAATGAGCAGTTCTTC
CASSANYNEQFF
>.|.|TRBJ1-1|TRBV18
TGTGCCAGCTCACCACCTTATAGGGTCCATGAAGCTTTCTTT
CASSPPYRVHEAFF
>.|.|TRBJ1-5|TRBV19
TGTGCCAGTACCCCGACAGTCTATAGCAATCAGCCCCAGCATTTT
CASTPTVYSNQPQHF
>.|.|TRBJ2-3|TRBV19
TGTGCCAGTAGTGCGCGGCAATTAGTAACAGATACGCAGTATTTT
CASSARQLVTDTQYF
>.|TRBD1|TRBJ1-1|TRBV10-3
TGTGCCATCAGAGCGGACAGGGCGGTAGGCACTGAAGCTTTCTTT
CAIRADRAVGTEAFF
>once|TRBD2|TRBJ2-1|TRBV19
TGTGCCAGTTTGCGGAGCGGGAGCTCCTACAATGAGCAGTTCTTC
CASLRSGSSYNEQFF
>.|TRBD1|TRBJ2-5|TRBV24-1
TGTGCCACCAGAGACAGGGGGCTGGAGACCCAGTACTTC
CATRDRGLETQYF
>.|.|TRBJ1-2|TRBV5-1
TGCGCCAGCAGCTTAGGCAGGGTAGGTGGCTACACCTTC
CASSLGRVGGYTF
>.|TRBD1|TRBJ2-1|TRBV24-1
TGTGCCACCAGTGCGAACCCCCCCGGGACAGGAGATTACAATGAGCAGTTCTTC
CATSANPPGTGDYNEQFF
>.|.|TRBJ1-6|TRBV28
TGTGCCAGCACCCCGGGGAGGGACGGTTCACCCCTCCACTTT
CASTPGRDGSPLHF
>.|.|TRBJ2-2|TRBV14
TGTGCCAGCAGCCGTAGCGCGGGGCGGGAGCTGTTTTTT
CASSRSAGRELFF
>.|.|TRBJ2-3|TRBV4-3
TGCGCCAGCAGCCAAGATCAGGGCAGGACAGATACGCAGTATTTT
CASSQDQGRTDTQYF